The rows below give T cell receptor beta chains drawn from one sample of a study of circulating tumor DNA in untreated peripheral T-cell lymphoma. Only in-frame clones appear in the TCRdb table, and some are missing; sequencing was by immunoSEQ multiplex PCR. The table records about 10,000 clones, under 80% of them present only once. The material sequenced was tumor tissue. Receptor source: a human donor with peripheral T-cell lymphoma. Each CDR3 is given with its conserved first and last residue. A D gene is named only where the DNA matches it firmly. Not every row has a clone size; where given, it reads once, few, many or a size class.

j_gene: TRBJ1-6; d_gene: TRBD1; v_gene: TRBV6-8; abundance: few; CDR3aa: CASSNTGGSSPLHF; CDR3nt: TGTGCCAGCAGTAATACAGGGGGGAGTTCACCCCTCCACTTT
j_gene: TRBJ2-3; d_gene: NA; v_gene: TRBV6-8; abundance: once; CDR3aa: CAISPSHLDTQYF; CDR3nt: TGTGCCATCTCCCCATCCCATTTGGATACGCAGTATTTT
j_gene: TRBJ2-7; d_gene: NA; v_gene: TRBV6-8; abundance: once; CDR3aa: CASSYSKFAGEQYF; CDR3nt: TGTGCCAGCAGTTACTCGAAGTTCGCCGGGGAGCAGTACTTC
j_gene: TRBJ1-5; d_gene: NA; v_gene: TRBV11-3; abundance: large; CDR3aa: CASSLAGGIDQPQHF; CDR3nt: TGTGCCAGCAGCTTGGCAGGTGGGATTGATCAGCCCCAGCATTTT
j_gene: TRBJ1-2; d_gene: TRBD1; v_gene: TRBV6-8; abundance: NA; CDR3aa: CAIGTGDRIGYTF; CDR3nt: TGTGCCATAGGCACAGGGGATAGAATTGGCTACACCTTC
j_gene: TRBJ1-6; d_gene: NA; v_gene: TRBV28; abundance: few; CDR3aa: CASSRDFNSPLHF; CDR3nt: TGTGCCAGCAGTCGGGATTTCAATTCACCCCTCCACTTT
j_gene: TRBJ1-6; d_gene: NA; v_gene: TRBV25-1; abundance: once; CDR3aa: CASSGEGSSYNSPLHF; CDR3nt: TGTGCCAGCAGTGGTGAAGGGAGCTCCTATAATTCACCCCTCCACTTT
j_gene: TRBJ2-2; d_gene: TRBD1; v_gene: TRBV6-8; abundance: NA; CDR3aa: CASSRDSSILANTGELFF; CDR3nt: TGTGCCAGCAGCCGGGACAGTTCAATACTCGCGAACACCGGGGAGCTGTTTTTT
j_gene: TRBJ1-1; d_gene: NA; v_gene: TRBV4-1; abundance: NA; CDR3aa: CASSHPFGGRRMNTEAFF; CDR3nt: TGCGCCAGCAGCCACCCCTTCGGTGGCAGGCGGATGAACACTGAAGCTTTCTTT
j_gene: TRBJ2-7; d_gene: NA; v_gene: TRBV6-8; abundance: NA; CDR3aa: CASSYASKGYEQYF; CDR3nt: TGTGCCAGCAGTTACGCTAGCAAAGGCTACGAGCAGTACTTC
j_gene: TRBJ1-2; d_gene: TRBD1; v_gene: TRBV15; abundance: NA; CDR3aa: CATSRAGTDVYGYTF; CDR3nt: TGTGCCACCAGCAGAGCGGGGACAGATGTCTATGGCTACACCTTC
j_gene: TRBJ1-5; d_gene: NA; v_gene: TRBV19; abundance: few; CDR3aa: CASSIGTGNQPQHF; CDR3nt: TGTGCCAGTAGTATAGGAACAGGTAATCAGCCCCAGCATTTT
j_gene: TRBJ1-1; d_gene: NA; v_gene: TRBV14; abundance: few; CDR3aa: CASSQEGAGATEAFF; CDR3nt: TGTGCCAGCAGCCAAGAAGGAGCAGGGGCCACTGAAGCTTTCTTT
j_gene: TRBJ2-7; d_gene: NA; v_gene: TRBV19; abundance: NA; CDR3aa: CASPLGVDYEQYF; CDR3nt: TGTGCCAGCCCCTTGGGCGTTGATTACGAGCAGTACTTC
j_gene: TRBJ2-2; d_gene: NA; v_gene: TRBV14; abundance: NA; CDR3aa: CASSQEWRQAPVGTGELFF; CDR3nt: TGTGCCAGCAGCCAAGAATGGAGGCAGGCTCCGGTTGGAACCGGGGAGCTGTTTTTT
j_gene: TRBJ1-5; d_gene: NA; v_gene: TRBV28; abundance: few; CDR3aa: CASSDRLIGNQPQHF; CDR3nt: TGTGCCAGCAGTGACAGGCTAATAGGCAATCAGCCCCAGCATTTT
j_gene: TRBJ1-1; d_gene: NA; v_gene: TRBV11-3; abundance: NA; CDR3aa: CASSLEEGNTEAFF; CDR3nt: TGTGCCAGCAGCTTGGAGGAAGGCAACACTGAAGCTTTCTTT
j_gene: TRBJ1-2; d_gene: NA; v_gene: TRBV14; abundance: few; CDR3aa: CASSSDILNYGYTF; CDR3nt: TGTGCCAGCAGCTCCGACATCCTCAACTATGGCTACACCTTC
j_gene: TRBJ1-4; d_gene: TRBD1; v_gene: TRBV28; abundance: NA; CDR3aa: CASTLAGTGDEKLFF; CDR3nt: TGTGCCAGCACCCTGGCCGGGACAGGGGATGAAAAACTGTTTTTT
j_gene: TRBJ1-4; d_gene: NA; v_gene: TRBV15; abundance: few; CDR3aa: CATTKYATNEKLFF; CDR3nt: TGTGCCACCACCAAGTATGCAACTAATGAAAAACTGTTTTTT
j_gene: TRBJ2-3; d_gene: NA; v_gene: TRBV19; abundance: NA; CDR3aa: CASQDPAGSTDTQYF; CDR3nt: TGTGCCAGTCAGGACCCCGCGGGGAGCACAGATACGCAGTATTTT
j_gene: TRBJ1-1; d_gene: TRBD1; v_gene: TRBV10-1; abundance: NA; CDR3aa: CASSESRTGGTEAFF; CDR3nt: TGCGCCAGCAGTGAGTCAAGGACAGGGGGGACTGAAGCTTTCTTT
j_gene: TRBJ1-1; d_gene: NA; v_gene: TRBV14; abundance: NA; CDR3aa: CASSPGGDGNTEAFF; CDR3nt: TGTGCCAGCAGCCCCGGGGGGGATGGGAACACTGAAGCTTTCTTT
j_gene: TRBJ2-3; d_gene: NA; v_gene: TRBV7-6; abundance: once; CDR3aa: CASSLGGFTDTQYF; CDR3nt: TGTGCCAGCAGCTTGGGTGGATTCACAGATACGCAGTATTTT
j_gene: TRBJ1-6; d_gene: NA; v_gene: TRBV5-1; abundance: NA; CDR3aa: CASSFDGEGISPLHF; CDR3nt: TGCGCCAGCAGCTTTGATGGGGAGGGGATCTCACCCCTCCACTTT
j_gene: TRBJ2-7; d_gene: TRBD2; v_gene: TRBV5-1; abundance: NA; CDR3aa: CASGPGLADAYEQYF; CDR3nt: TGCGCCAGCGGGCCTGGACTAGCGGATGCCTACGAGCAGTACTTC
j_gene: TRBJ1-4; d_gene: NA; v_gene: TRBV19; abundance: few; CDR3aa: CASSPFGVTENEKLFF; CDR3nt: TGTGCCAGTAGTCCTTTCGGGGTGACGGAGAATGAAAAACTGTTTTTT
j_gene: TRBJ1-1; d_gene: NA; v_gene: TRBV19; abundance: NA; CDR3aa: CASSIRPGRGYREAFF; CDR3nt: TGTGCCAGTAGTATCAGACCGGGCCGCGGGTATCGGGAAGCTTTCTTT
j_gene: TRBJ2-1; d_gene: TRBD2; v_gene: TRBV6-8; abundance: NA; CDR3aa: CASSPPVGGSSYNEQFF; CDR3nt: TGTGCCAGCAGTCCCCCGGTGGGCGGGAGCTCCTACAATGAGCAGTTCTTC
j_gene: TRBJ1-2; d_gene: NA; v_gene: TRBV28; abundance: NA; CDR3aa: CASSLPLGAYGYTF; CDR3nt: TGTGCCAGCAGTTTACCCTTAGGGGCTTATGGCTACACCTTC
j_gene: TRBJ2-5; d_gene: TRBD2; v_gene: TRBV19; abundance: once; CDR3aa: CATTTSGGAETQYF; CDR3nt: TGTGCCACTACGACTAGCGGGGGGGCTGAGACCCAGTACTTC
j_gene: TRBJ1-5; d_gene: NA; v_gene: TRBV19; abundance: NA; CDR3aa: CASSPPGGRGQPQHF; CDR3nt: TGTGCCAGTAGTCCCCCCGGGGGGCGAGGGCAGCCCCAGCATTTT
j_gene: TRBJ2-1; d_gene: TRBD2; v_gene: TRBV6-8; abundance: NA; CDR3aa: CASSLRSGGAYEQFF; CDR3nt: TGTGCCAGCAGTTTGAGAAGCGGGGGGGCCTATGAGCAGTTCTTC
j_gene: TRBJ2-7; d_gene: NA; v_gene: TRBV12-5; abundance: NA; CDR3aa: CASGPGGYEQYF; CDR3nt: TGTGCTAGTGGTCCCGGGGGATACGAGCAGTACTTC
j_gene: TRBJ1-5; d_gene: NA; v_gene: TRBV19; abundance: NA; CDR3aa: CASTEWDGPHQPQHF; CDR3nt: TGTGCCAGTACCGAGTGGGACGGACCCCATCAGCCCCAGCATTTT
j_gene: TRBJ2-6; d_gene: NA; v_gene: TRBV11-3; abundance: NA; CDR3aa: CASSFPAGGANVLTF; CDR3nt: TGTGCCAGCAGCTTTCCGGCAGGTGGGGCCAACGTCCTGACTTTC
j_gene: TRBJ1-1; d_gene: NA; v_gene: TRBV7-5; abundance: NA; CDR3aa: CASSLVQGQRWNTEAFF; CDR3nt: TGTGCCAGCAGCCTGGTTCAGGGGCAAAGGTGGAACACTGAAGCTTTCTTT
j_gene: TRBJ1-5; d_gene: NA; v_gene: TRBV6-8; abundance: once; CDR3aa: CASRAQSNQPQHF; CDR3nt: TGTGCCAGCAGGGCCCAGAGCAATCAGCCCCAGCATTTT
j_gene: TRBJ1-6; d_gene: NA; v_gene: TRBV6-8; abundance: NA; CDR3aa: CAITPRDTIRTYNSPLHF; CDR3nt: TGTGCCATCACGCCCAGGGACACCATTAGGACCTATAATTCACCCCTCCACTTT
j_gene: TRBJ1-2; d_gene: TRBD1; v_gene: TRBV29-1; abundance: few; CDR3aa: CSVFTGVGYGYTF; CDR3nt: TGCAGTGTTTTTACAGGGGTGGGCTATGGCTACACCTTC
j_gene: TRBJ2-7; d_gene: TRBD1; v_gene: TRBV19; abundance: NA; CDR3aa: CASSIQSAPGGLGYEQYF; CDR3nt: TGTGCCAGTAGTATTCAATCGGCTCCAGGGGGCCTGGGGTACGAGCAGTACTTC
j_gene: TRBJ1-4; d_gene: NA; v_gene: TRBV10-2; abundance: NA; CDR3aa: CASSARAGRDEKLFF; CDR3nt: TGCGCCAGCAGCGCCAGAGCAGGGAGGGATGAAAAACTGTTTTTT
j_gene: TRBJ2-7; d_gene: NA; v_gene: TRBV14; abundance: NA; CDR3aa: CASSQFQGLDEQYF; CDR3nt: TGTGCCAGCAGCCAGTTTCAGGGGTTGGACGAGCAGTACTTC
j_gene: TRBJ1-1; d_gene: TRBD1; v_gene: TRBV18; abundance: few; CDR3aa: CASSPRQGRNEAFF; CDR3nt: TGTGCCAGCTCACCACGACAGGGAAGGAACGAAGCTTTCTTT
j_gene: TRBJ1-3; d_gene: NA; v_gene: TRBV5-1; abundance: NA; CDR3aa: CASSQVDRRNTIYF; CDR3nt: TGCGCCAGCAGCCAAGTGGACCGCAGAAACACCATATATTTT